Below are 28 T cell receptor beta chains sequenced from a single sample in a study of T cell repertoires in cytomegalovirus infection. Each CDR3 protein gets one entry after TCRdb re-called the reads with MiXCR. Among some 590,000 distinct CDR3 sequences listed, approximately 40% were seen once. Their antigen targets remain unknown. This specimen consisted of cultured PBMCs, obtained from culture after CMV antigen stimulation. These receptors were collected from a human donor in good health (CMV status not recorded). Some clones in this sample may be carry-over from other donors' samples.

This clonotype was recorded a few times. This chain joins TRBV28 and TRBJ2-3, with D perhaps assigned TRBD1 or TRBD2 (6 bases each). The germline V and J ends were trimmed by 3 bases and 8 bases, with 12 bases remaining between them. Germline V gene sequence: CDR1 MDHEN, CDR2 SYDVKM. The CDR3 sequence is 13 residues long. The chain's CDR3 is CASSFGGHPTQYF. The CDR3 DNA sequence: TGTGCCAGCAGTTTTGGGGGGCACCCTACGCAGTATTTT.

This clonotype was recorded a few times. This sequence joins TRBV7-2 and TRBJ2-3, with D possibly matching TRBD2 (7 bases). CDR3 length: 13 amino acids. CDR1 is SGHTA, CDR2 FQGNSA, per germline. V was shortened by 5 bases and J by 4 bases, with 10 bases between the two germline ends. This CDR3 is CASSRGAADTQYF. In nucleotides, the CDR3 is TGTGCCAGCAGCCGGGGGGCGGCAGATACGCAGTATTTT.

V gene TRBV7-6 combines with J gene TRBJ1-1; D uncertain. The CDR3 runs to 13 residues. Trimming left V 4 bases short and J 3 bases short, with 9 bases between. CDR1 is SGHVS, CDR2 FNYEAQ, per germline. In DNA form, the CDR3 reads TGTGCCAGCAGCTCCCGCCTGGACACTGAAGCTTTCTTT. The encoded protein is CASSSRLDTEAFF.

The chain has TRBV4-3 and TRBJ2-7; D gene unclear. This CDR3 is built from 14 residues. Germline assignment: CDR1 LGHNA and CDR2 YSLEER. V gave up 0 bases and J gave up 4 bases, with 10 bases separating them. The CDR3: CASSQEGRPYEQYF. As DNA, the CDR3 is TGCGCCAGCAGCCAAGAAGGCCGCCCTTACGAGCAGTACTTC.

The J gene is TRBJ1-5, the V gene TRBV7-8; TRBD1 aligns across 8 bases. The length of the CDR3 is 16 residues. Germline V CDR1 and CDR2: SGHVS, FQNEAQ. V trimming: 3 bases; J trimming: 6 bases; junction bases outside the gene matches: 10. CDR3 sequence reads: CASSFQGAGGFQPQHF. Written as DNA, the CDR3 is TGTGCCAGCAGCTTTCAGGGGGCAGGGGGTTTTCAGCCCCAGCATTTT.

The rearrangement joins TRBV7-2 to TRBJ2-7; 11 bases fit TRBD2. The ends lost 5 bases at V and 4 bases at J; junction bases unmatched: 16. This CDR3 region has 18 residues. Germline loops: CDR1 SGHTA, CDR2 FQGNSA. The CDR3 DNA follows: TGTGCCAGCAGCCCGGTGGGGGTAATAGCGGGAGGGCCTTACGAGCAGTACTTC. This translates into CASSPVGVIAGGPYEQYF.

This clonotype showed up just a few times. The rearrangement joins TRBV28 to TRBJ1-5; the D gene is possibly TRBD1 (5 bases). Germline CDR1 reads MDHEN; CDR2 reads SYDVKM. The V end was cut by 6 bases, the J end by 5 bases, with 14 bases between. The CDR3 totals 14 residues. The CDR3 loop is CASSTAGKHQPQHF. CDR3 bases: TGTGCCAGCAGCACAGCAGGGAAGCATCAGCCCCAGCATTTT.

The V and J genes are TRBV12-5 and TRBJ2-3; tentative D call: TRBD1 (6 bases). Trimming took 7 bases from V and 0 from J, leaving 26 bases between them. The CDR3 sequence is 19 residues long. The germline V gene encodes CDR1 LGHNT and CDR2 FRNRAP. CDR3: CASAQTRDKTSLSTDTQYF. CDR3 bases: TGTGCTAGTGCCCAAACCCGGGACAAGACTTCCCTTAGCACAGATACGCAGTATTTT.

There are many counts of this clonotype. V usage is TRBV7-2 and J usage is TRBJ2-3, with TRBD1 as a possible D gene (5 bases). The V end lost 1 base, the J end lost 5 bases, and 7 bases lay between the germline ends. Germline CDR1 SGHTA, CDR2 FQGNSA. CDR3 size: 13 residues. This chain's CDR3 is CASSLGRGDTQYF. The CDR3 DNA reads as TGTGCCAGCAGCTTAGGAAGGGGAGATACGCAGTATTTT.

V and J are TRBV7-9 and TRBJ2-1; TRBD1 or TRBD2 may be the D gene (5 bases each). Germline CDR1 SEHNR, CDR2 FQNEAQ (reference sequence). Deletions cut 2 bases from V and 8 bases from J, with 22 bases between. This CDR3 spans 17 amino acids. For the CDR3, the DNA is TGTGCCAGCAGCTTAAAAATAACAGGTATACACGGGGATGAGCAGTTCTTC. Translating it yields CASSLKITGIHGDEQFF.

The rearrangement uses TRBV24-1 and TRBJ2-7; 10 bases are a match to TRBD1. J gave up 4 bases and V 6 bases, and 11 bases lay outside the gene matches. Germline V gene sequence: CDR1 KGHDR, CDR2 SFDVKD. CDR3 length: 16 amino acids. CDR3 region: CATSWIRDRGRYEQYF. Here the CDR3 DNA reads TGTGCCACCAGTTGGATCCGGGACAGGGGTCGGTACGAGCAGTACTTC.

This clonotype was counted ten times or more. The V and J genes are TRBV7-2 and TRBJ1-4, with D hard to call. Trimming stripped 2 bases from V and 2 bases from J, with 6 bases between. Germline CDR1 reads SGHTA; CDR2 reads FQGNSA. The CDR3 totals 14 residues. CDR3 residues: CASSLSGTNEKLFF. The DNA of the CDR3 is TGTGCCAGCAGCTTATCCGGGACTAATGAAAAACTGTTTTTT.

V is TRBV18 and J is TRBJ2-3, with 9 bases lining up with TRBD2. Germline V CDR1 and CDR2: KGHSH, LQKENI. CDR3 length: 16 residues. V shed 5 bases and J 5 bases; nucleotides not matched to a gene: 11. This chain's CDR3 is CASSATFASGEDTQYF. The CDR3 region has the DNA TGTGCCAGCTCAGCGACCTTTGCTAGCGGGGAAGATACGCAGTATTTT. The full variable domain, its missing parts supplied by reference TRBV18 and TRBJ2-3, is NAGVMQNPRHLVRRRGQEARLRCSPMKGHSHVYWYRQLPEEGLKFMVYLQKENIIDESGMPKERFSAEFPKEGPSILRIQQVVRGDSAAYFCASSATFASGEDTQYFGPGTRLTVL.

The chain joins TRBV6-6 to TRBJ2-7; D may be TRBD2 (5 bases). Per germline, CDR1 MNHNY and CDR2 SVGAGI (reference sequence). CDR3 length: 16 amino acids. The V gene lost 5 bases and the J gene lost 0 bases, with 17 bases spanning the gap. The CDR3 DNA is TGTGCCAGCAGTGTAAGACAAGAGGGCAGCTCCTACGAGCAGTACTTC. Translation gives CASSVRQEGSSYEQYF.

V is TRBV5-1 and J is TRBJ2-7; TRBD1 aligns across 10 bases. This CDR3 comprises 15 residues. CDR1 and CDR2 from the germline V gene are SGHRS and YFSETQ. V shed 4 bases, J shed 4 bases, and the junction held 8 bases outside the gene matches. DNA of the CDR3: TGCGCCAGCAGCCCCGGGACAGGGGTAGTGTACGAGCAGTACTTC. It translates to CASSPGTGVVYEQYF. The full variable domain, with the rest looked up from reference TRBV5-1 and TRBJ2-7, is KAGVTQTPRYLIKTRGQQVTLSCSPISGHRSVSWYQQTPGQGLQFLFEYFSETQRNKGNFPGRFSGRQFSNSRSEMNVSTLELGDSALYLCASSPGTGVVYEQYFGPGTRLTVT.

The chain has TRBV28 and TRBJ1-4, with a possible D match to TRBD1 (6 bases). The CDR3 is 16 residues long. Germline assignment: CDR1 MDHEN and CDR2 SYDVKM. Trimming took 0 bases from V and 5 from J, leaving 13 bases between them. CDR3 region: CASSLWTRTENEKLFF. For the CDR3, the DNA is TGTGCCAGCAGTTTATGGACCCGGACAGAGAATGAAAAACTGTTTTTT.

This chain connects TRBV19 to TRBJ1-2; TRBD1 is a possible D gene (6 bases). V shed 8 bases and J shed 8 bases, with 18 bases lying between them. The CDR3 totals 13 residues. CDR1 and CDR2 from the germline V gene are LNHDA and SQIVND (reference sequence). Written as DNA, the CDR3 is TGTGCCAGTCGCGGGGGCCCCTTAGGCGGCTACACCTTC. Amino acid sequence: CASRGGPLGGYTF.

The genes are TRBV20-1 and TRBJ1-1; D is perhaps TRBD1 (6 bases). Trimming removed 5 bases at V and 0 bases at J, with 13 bases between. The CDR3 runs to 14 residues. Per germline, CDR1 DFQATT and CDR2 SNEGSKA (reference sequence). CDR3 in DNA: TGCAGTGCTGACCGGGACACTTTGAACACTGAAGCTTTCTTT. Translated: CSADRDTLNTEAFF.

The gene calls are TRBV12-5 and TRBJ1-4, with 7 bases fitting TRBD1. Germline V gene data show CDR1 as LGHNT and CDR2 as FRNRAP. The CDR3 is 11 amino acids. The trim removed 5 bases at V and 12 bases at J, leaving 3 bases unmatched. As DNA, the CDR3 is TGTGCTAGTGGTATGGGGACAGAACTGTTTTTT. Translation gives CASGMGTELFF.

The chain links TRBV10-2 to TRBJ2-7; D is perhaps TRBD1 (6 bases). CDR1 is WSHSY, CDR2 SAAADI, per germline. There are 15 residues in the CDR3. Trimming pared 3 bases from V and 2 bases from J, leaving 14 bases between. The CDR3 nucleotides are TGCGCCAGCAGTGACTGGGGCAGGGGTCCCTACGAGCAGTACTTC. This sequence encodes CASSDWGRGPYEQYF.

This clonotype was seen at least ten times. The J gene is TRBJ2-5, the V gene TRBV7-2; 8 bases are shared with TRBD2. This CDR3 region has 17 residues. V was pared by 1 base and J by 1 base, with 8 bases of the junction left unmatched. Germline CDR1 and CDR2: SGHTA and FQGNSA. The CDR3 nucleotides read TGTGCCAGCAGCTTAGATCTCCGCGGGGGGTCCCAAGAGACCCAGTACTTC. It codes for CASSLDLRGGSQETQYF.

The rearrangement joins TRBV7-8 to TRBJ1-6; tentative D call: TRBD1 (6 bases). The germline V gene encodes CDR1 SGHVS and CDR2 FQNEAQ. The CDR3 loop spans 17 amino acids. With 5 bases removed from V and 4 bases from J, the gap between germline ends came to 18 bases. CDR3 bases: TGTGCCAGCAGCCAGAGGACAGCTAAACAGTATAATTCACCCCTCCACTTT. It translates to CASSQRTAKQYNSPLHF.

The rearrangement links TRBV7-2 to TRBJ2-5, with a tentative D call TRBD2 (5 bases). The CDR3 contains 13 residues. V gave up 4 bases and J gave up 5 bases, with 11 bases separating them. Looked up from germline, CDR1 is SGHTA and CDR2 is FQGNSA. CDR3 sequence: CASSSGGWETQYF. In DNA form, the CDR3 reads TGTGCCAGCAGCTCTGGCGGGTGGGAGACCCAGTACTTC.

In its sample, this clonotype was seen a few times. This chain joins TRBV7-9 and TRBJ2-3; no definite D call. The length of the CDR3 is 13 residues. The V end was cut by 4 bases, the J end by 5 bases, with 10 bases between. Per germline, CDR1 SEHNR and CDR2 FQNEAQ (reference sequence). The CDR3 nucleotides read TGTGCCAGCAGCTACCGCTACATAGATACGCAGTATTTT. Amino acid sequence: CASSYRYIDTQYF.

The chain has TRBV7-2 and TRBJ1-2; D is undetermined. Germline V gene lookup returns CDR1 SGHTA and CDR2 FQGNSA. The CDR3 is 14 amino acids. The V and J ends lost 5 bases and 6 bases respectively, with 16 bases between them. The CDR3 bases are TGTGCCAGCAGCCTCGCGACGTCCGTAGATGGCTACACCTTC. Translated: CASSLATSVDGYTF.

The CDR3 region is CASSQKISGSGDNEQFF. The CDR3 DNA reads TGTGCCAGCAGCCAGAAAATTAGCGGGAGTGGGGACAATGAGCAGTTCTTC. The chain joins TRBV7-2 to TRBJ2-1; 9 bases agree with TRBD2. After removal of 5 bases from V and 5 bases from J, the junction contained 13 bases not matched to a gene. Germline V gene data show CDR1 as SGHTA and CDR2 as FQGNSA. CDR3 size: 17 residues.

This clonotype was counted only a few times. The chain joins TRBV10-3 to TRBJ1-3; unclear D gene. Trimming took off 3 bases at V and 2 bases at J, with 8 bases between the two ends. Germline V lookup: CDR1 ENHRY, CDR2 SYGVKD. This CDR3 has 14 residues. Here the CDR3 DNA reads TGTGCCATCAGTGAATCGGCGGCTGGAAACACCATATATTTT. Amino acids: CAISESAAGNTIYF.

The chain uses TRBV29-1 and TRBJ2-3; no reliable D call. Germline V lookup: CDR1 SQVTM, CDR2 ANQGSEA. CDR3 size: 12 residues. Trimming took off 7 bases at V and 1 base at J, with 9 bases between the two ends. The CDR3 loop reads CSAGPGTDTQYF. In DNA, the CDR3 is TGCAGCGCAGGCCCAGGCACAGATACGCAGTATTTT.